The T cell receptor beta chain described here comes from a study of cytomegalovirus exposure and HLA in healthy donors. Study as a whole: Researchers found that more than 70% of over 350 genotyped donors fell within the Caucasian-associated ancestry cluster.

The table lists this clone with a count of one. V lost 3 bases, J lost 7 bases, and 4 bases stayed unmatched. The V gene's germline CDR1 is SGDLS and CDR2 YYNGEE. The CDR3 runs to 14 residues. 13 Jbeta primers and 60 Vbeta primers were used for the PCR. TCRdb's table, derived via immunoSEQ multiplex PCR, lists solely in-frame clones and lacks some. The table records about 180,000 clones, roughly 82% of them present only once. The chain is built from TRBV9 and TRBJ2-2; the match to TRBD1 covers 9 bases. The TCR comes from a woman between 45 and 60 years old in good health and CMV-seronegative. Sequenced material: PBMCs. CDR3 sequence reads: CASSAQGAGGELFF. Written as DNA, the CDR3 is TGTGCCAGCAGCGCACAGGGGGCAGGCGGGGAGCTGTTTTTT.